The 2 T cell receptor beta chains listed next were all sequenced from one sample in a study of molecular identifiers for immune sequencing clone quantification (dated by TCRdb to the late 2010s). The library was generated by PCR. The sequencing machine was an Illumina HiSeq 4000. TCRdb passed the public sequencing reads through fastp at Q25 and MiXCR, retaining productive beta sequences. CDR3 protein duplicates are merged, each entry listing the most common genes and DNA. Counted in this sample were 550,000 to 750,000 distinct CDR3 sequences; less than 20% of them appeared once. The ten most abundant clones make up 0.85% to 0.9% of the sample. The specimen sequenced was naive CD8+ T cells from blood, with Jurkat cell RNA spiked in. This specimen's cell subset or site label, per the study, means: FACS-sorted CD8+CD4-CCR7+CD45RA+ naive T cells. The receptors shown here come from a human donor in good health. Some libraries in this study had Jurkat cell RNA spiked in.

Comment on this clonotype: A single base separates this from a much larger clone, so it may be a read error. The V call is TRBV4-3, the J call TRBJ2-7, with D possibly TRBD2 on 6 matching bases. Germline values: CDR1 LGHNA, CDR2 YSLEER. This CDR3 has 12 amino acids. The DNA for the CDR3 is TGCGCCAGCAGCCCCTCAGGCGGGGTGCAGCACTTC. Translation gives CASSPSGGVQHF.

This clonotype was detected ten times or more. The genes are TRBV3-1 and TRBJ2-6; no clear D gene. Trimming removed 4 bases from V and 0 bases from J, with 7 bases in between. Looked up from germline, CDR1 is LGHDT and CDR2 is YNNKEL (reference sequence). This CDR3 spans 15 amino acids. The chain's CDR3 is CASSPTLSGANVLTF. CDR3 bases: TGTGCCAGCAGCCCGACACTCTCTGGGGCCAACGTCCTGACTTTC.